The 4 T cell receptor beta chains below all came from one sample that was sequenced in a study of post-analysis software for immune sequencing data. Study conclusions and caveats: TRBV5-6, TRBV5-1 and TRBV20-1 belonged to a set of about 5 TRBV segments that were more frequent in patients than controls.

Their cognate antigens are unknown. Unique molecular identifiers tagged the TCR beta cDNA libraries. MiXCR, run by TCRdb on the PCR reads, gives a single entry per CDR3 protein. The data show some 690,000 distinct CDR3 sequences, with over 45% seen just once and 11% held by the top ten. Sequencing was carried out using blood. The receptors derive from a girl aged 2-10 years with multiple sclerosis.

The chain uses TRBV25-1 and TRBJ2-1, with D unclear. Germline V gene data show CDR1 as MGHDK and CDR2 as SYGVNS. The V gene lost 4 bases and the J gene lost 5 bases, with 15 bases spanning the gap. The CDR3 has 15 residues. CDR3: CASSALGRGNNEQFF. The CDR3 DNA is TGTGCCAGCAGTGCCTTGGGTCGAGGAAACAATGAGCAGTTCTTC.

The rearrangement links TRBV11-2 to TRBJ2-4; TRBD2 matches at 7 bases. J was trimmed by 0 bases and V by 5 bases; bases with no gene match: 7. Germline V gene data show CDR1 as SGHAT and CDR2 as FQNNGV. The CDR3 covers 16 residues. The CDR3 reads CASSPGEGLAKNIQYF. The CDR3, as DNA: TGTGCCAGCAGCCCCGGGGAGGGCCTAGCCAAAAACATTCAGTACTTC.

The CDR3, as DNA: TGCAGTGCGGAGCGGGACTACACAGATACGCAGTATTTT. It is translated as CSAERDYTDTQYF. The V and J genes are TRBV20-1 and TRBJ2-3, with TRBD2 identical over 7 bases. Germline CDR1 and CDR2: DFQATT and SNEGSKA (reference sequence). The V segment lost 6 bases and the J segment 2 bases; nucleotides outside the gene matches: 5. CDR3 length equals 13 residues.

This clonotype was found a few times. The chain carries TRBV29-1 and TRBJ1-2, with 7 bases identical to TRBD1. Per the germline V gene, CDR1 is SQVTM and CDR2 is ANQGSEA. This CDR3 has 12 residues. CDR3 residues: CSVPGGNEGYTF. The CDR3 nucleotides read TGCAGTGTCCCAGGGGGGAATGAAGGCTACACCTTC.